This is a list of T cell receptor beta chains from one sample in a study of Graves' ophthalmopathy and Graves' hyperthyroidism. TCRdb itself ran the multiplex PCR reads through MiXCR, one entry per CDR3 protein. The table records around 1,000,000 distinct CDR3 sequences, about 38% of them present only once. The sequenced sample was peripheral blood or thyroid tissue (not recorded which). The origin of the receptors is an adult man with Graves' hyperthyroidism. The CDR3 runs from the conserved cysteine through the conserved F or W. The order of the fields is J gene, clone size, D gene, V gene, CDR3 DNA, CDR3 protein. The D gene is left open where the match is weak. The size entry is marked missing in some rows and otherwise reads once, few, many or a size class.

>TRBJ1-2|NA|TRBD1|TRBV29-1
TGCAGCGTTGAAGGGGGACAGGGTCATGGCTACACCTTC
CSVEGGQGHGYTF
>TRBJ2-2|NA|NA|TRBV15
TGTGCCACCACCAGAGGTGTGGGGGAGCTGTTTTTT
CATTRGVGELFF
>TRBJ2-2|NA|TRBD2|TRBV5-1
TGCGCCAGCCGAGTAGCCCGGACTAGCGGGACCGGGGAGCTGTTTTTT
CASRVARTSGTGELFF
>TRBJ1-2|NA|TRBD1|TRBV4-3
TGCGCCAGCAGCCAAGGTGGGACAGGGGATGGCTACACCTTC
CASSQGGTGDGYTF
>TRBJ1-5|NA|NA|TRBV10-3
TGTGCCATCAGTGATGACTATCGGGCTCAGCCCCAGCATTTT
CAISDDYRAQPQHF
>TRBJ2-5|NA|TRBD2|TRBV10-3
TGTGCCAGCTCAAGAGCCGGACTAGGAGAGACCCAGTACTTC
CASSRAGLGETQYF
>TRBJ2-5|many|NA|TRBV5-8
TGTGCCAGCAGCTTGGTCCTGTTTCGTGAGACCCAGTACTTC
CASSLVLFRETQYF
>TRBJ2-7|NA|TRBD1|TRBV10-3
TGTGCCAGCAGACAGGGTAAGGCCTACGAGCAGTACTTC
CASRQGKAYEQYF
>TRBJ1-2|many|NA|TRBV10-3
TGTGCCATCAGTCCGACAGGTCTGACGACCTATGGCTACACCTTC
CAISPTGLTTYGYTF
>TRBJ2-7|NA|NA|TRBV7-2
TGTGCCAGCAGCCAGGGAGGGGGCTCCTACTACGAGCAGTACTTC
CASSQGGGSYYEQYF
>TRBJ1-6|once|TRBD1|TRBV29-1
TGCAGCGTGGGGACAGGGGCGGGTTCACCCCTCCACTTT
CSVGTGAGSPLHF
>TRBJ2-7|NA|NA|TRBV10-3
TGTGCCATCAGCCGCGGGGCAGGGAGCTCCTACGAGCAGTACTTC
CAISRGAGSSYEQYF
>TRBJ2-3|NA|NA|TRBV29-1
TGCAAGCCAGATACGCAGTATTTT
CKPDTQYF
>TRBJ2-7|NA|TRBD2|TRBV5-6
TGTGCCAGCAGCAGCGGGGAGTACGAGCAGTACTTC
CASSSGEYEQYF
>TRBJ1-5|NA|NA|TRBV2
TGCGCCAGCACCTATGGGGGAAGCAATCAGCCCCAGCATTTT
CASTYGGSNQPQHF
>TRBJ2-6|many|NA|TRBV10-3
TGTGCCAGCATCCCTTCGACCTCTGGGGCCAACGTCCTGACTTTC
CASIPSTSGANVLTF
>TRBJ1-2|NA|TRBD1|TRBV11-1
TGTGCCAGCTCACCACCGATCCGGGACAGTGATTTCTATGGCTACACCTTC
CASSPPIRDSDFYGYTF
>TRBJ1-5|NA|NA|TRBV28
TGTGCCAGCAGTCTGACAGGTTCGAAGGGCAATCAGCCCCAGCATTTT
CASSLTGSKGNQPQHF
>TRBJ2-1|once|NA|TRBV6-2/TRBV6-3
TGTGCCAGCAGTGAATCGGGACACCGATGGATGGATGAGCAGTTCTTC
CASSESGHRWMDEQFF
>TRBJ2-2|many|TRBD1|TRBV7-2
TGTGCCAGCAGAACAGGGGGCGCAGGCACCGGGGAGCTGTTTTTT
CASRTGGAGTGELFF